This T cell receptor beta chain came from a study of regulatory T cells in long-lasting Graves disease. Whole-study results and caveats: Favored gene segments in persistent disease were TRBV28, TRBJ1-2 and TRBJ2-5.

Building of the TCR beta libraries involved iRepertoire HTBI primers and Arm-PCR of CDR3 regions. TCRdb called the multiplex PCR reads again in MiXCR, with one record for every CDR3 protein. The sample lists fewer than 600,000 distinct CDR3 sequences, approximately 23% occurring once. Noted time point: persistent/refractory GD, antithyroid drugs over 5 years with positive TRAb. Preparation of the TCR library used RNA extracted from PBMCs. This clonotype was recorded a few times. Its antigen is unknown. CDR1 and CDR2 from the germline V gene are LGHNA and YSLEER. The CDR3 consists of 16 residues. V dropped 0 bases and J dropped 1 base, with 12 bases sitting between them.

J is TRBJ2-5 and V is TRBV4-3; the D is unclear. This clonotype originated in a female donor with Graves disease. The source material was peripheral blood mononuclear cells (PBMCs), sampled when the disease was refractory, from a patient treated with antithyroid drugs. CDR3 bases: TGCGCCAGCAGCCAAGAGATCGGCGGATCCCAAGAGACCCAGTACTTC. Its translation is CASSQEIGGSQETQYF.